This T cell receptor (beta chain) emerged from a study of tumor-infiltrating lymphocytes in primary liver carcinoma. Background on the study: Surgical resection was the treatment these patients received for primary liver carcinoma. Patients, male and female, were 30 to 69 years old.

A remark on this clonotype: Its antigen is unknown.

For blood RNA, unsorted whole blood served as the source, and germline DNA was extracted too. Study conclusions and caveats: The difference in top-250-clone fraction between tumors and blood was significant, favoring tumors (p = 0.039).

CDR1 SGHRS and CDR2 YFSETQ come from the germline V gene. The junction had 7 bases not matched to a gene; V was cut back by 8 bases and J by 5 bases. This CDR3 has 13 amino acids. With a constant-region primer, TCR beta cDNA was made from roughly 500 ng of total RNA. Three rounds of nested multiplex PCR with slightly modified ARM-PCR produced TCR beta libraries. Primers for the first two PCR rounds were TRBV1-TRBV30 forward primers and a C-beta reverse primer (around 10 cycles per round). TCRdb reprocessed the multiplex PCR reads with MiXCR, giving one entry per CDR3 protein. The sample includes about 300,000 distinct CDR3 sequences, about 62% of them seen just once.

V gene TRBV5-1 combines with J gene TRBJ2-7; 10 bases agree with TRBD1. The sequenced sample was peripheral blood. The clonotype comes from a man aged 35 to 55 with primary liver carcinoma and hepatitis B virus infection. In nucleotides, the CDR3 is TGCGCCAGTTTCCGGGACAGGGGAGACGAGCAGTACTTC. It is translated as CASFRDRGDEQYF.